In its sample, the clone carrying this T cell receptor (beta chain) was seen once. Antigen: not known. The record originates from a study of cytomegalovirus exposure and HLA in healthy donors. General observations from the study: The study listed approximately 160 cytomegalovirus-associated TCR beta chains.

Primers: 60 Vbeta forward and 13 Jbeta reverse. Data came from immunoSEQ multiplex PCR; TCRdb stores just in-frame clones and leaves some out. The sample records about 120,000 clones, under 80% being singletons. The sample taken for sequencing was PBMCs. The source is a man in his 60s in good health and CMV-seropositive.

CDR3 region: CASSLQGGVNTGELFF. CDR3 nucleotides: TGTGCCAGCAGCTTACAAGGGGGTGTTAACACCGGGGAGCTGTTTTTT. This rearrangement joins TRBV11-1 to TRBJ2-2; perhaps TRBD1 as D (6 bases). The CDR3 totals 16 residues. Germline CDR1 SGHAT, CDR2 FQDESV (reference sequence). V lost 2 bases to trimming and J lost 2 bases, with 12 bases between them.